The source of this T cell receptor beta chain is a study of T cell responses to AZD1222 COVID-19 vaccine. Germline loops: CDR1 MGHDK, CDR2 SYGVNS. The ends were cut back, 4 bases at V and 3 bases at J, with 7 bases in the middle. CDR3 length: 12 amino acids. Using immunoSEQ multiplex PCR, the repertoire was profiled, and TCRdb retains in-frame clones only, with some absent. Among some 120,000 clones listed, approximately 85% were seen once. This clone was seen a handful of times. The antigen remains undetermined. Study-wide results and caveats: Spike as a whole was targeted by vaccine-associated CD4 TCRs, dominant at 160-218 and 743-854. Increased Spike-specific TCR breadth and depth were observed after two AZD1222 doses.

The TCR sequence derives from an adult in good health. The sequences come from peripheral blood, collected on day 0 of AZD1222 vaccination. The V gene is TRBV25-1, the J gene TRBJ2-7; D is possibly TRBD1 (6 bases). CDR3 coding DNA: TGTGCCAGCAGTGCACAGGGCTACGAGCAGTACTTC. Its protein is CASSAQGYEQYF.